This TCR beta chain originates from a study of beta chain features in type 1 diabetes. V was pared by 5 bases and J by 0 bases, with 3 bases of the junction left unmatched. Germline loops: CDR1 SEHNR, CDR2 FQNEAQ (reference sequence). The CDR3 is made up of 14 amino acids. What was sequenced were expressed TCRB transcripts, since all of the isolated RNA had been reverse transcribed. Assay used: immunoSEQ multiplex PCR; TCRdb lists only in-frame clones, some missing. There are 400,000 to 500,000 clones in the sample; approximately 15% occur only once, and roughly 0.035% lies in the top ten. It was via CD45RO/CCR7/CD25/CD127/CD95/CD27 that CD4+ naive, central memory, regulatory and stem cell-like memory cells were sorted.

This chain uses TRBV7-9 with TRBJ1-2; 7 bases map to TRBD1. The source is a man in his thirties or forties in good health. Sequencing used naive CD4+ T cells from blood. The CDR3 spells CASSTGQTNYGYTF. The CDR3 DNA follows: TGTGCCAGCAGCACGGGACAGACTAACTATGGCTACACCTTC.